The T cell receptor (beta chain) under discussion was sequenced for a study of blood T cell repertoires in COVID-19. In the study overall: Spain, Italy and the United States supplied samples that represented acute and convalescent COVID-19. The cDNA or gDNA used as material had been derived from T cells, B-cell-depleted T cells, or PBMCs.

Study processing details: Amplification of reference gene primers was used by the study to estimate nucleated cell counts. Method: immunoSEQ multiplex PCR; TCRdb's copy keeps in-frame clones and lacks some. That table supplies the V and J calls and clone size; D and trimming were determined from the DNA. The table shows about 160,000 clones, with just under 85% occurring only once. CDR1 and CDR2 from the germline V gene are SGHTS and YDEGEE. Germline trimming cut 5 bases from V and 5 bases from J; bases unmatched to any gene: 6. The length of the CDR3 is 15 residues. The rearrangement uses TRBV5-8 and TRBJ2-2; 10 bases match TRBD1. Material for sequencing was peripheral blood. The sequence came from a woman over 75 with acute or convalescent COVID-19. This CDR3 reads CASRSGTGATGELFF. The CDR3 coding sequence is TGTGCCAGCAGGTCCGGGACAGGGGCGACCGGGGAGCTGTTTTTT. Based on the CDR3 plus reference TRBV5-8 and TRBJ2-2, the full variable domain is EAGVTQSPTHLIKTRGQQATLRCSPISGHTSVYWYQQALGLGLQFLLWYDEGEERNRGNFPPRFSGRQFPNYSSELNVNALELEDSALYLCASRSGTGATGELFFGEGSRLTVL.